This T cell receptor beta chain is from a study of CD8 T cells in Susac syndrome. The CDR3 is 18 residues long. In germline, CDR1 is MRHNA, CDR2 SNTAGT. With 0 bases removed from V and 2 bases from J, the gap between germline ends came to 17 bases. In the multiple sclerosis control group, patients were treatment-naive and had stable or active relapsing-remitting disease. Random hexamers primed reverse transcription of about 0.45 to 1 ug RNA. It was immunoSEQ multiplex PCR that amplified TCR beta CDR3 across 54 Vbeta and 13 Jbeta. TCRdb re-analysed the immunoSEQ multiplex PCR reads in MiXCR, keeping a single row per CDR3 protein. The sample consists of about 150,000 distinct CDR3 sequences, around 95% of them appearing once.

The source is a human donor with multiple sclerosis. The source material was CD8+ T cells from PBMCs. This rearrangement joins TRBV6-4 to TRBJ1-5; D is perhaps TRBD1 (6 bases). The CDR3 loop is CASSDSMPNREGNQPQHF. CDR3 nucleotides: TGTGCCAGCAGTGACTCGATGCCCAACAGGGAAGGCAATCAGCCCCAGCATTTT.